This T cell receptor beta chain was identified in a study of beta chain features in type 1 diabetes. Study conclusions and caveats: Within each of all four CD4+ subsets, Type 1 diabetes patients had TCRB CDR3s that were moderately but significantly shorter.

V lost 0 bases, J lost 6 bases, and 20 bases lay in between. CDR1 is LNHNV and CDR2 is YYDKDF in the germline V gene (reference sequence). The CDR3 covers 17 residues. Expressed TCRB transcripts were sequenced because the isolated RNA had all been reverse transcribed beforehand. This table comes from immunoSEQ multiplex PCR, and its TCRdb copy is limited to in-frame clones, with some not included. The sample gives about 340,000 clones, approximately 8.2% of which show up once; around 0.44% is in the top ten. This clone has a count of ten or more. The antigen is not known. The chain employs TRBV15 and TRBJ1-2, with D possibly matching TRBD1 (6 bases). The clonotype comes from a woman aged 18-30 years in good health. The material sequenced was central memory CD4+ T cells from blood. The CDR3 here is CATSRDRTAGRSDGYTF. CDR3 nucleotides: TGTGCCACCAGCAGAGATAGGACAGCCGGACGTTCGGATGGCTACACCTTC.